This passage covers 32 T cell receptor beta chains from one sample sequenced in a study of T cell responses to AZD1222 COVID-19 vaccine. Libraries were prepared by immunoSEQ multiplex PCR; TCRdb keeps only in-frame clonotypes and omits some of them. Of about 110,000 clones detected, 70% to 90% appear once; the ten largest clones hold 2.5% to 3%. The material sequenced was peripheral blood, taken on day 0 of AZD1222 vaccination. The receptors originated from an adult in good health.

The CDR3 nucleotides are TGTGCCAGCAGCTCAATCGGACTAGCGGGCTCCTACGAGCAGTACTTC. Its translation is CASSSIGLAGSYEQYF. The chain carries TRBV5-4 and TRBJ2-7, with TRBD2 identical over 11 bases. Germline CDR1 SGHNT, CDR2 YYREEE (reference sequence). CDR3 size: 16 residues. Losses at the gene ends were 3 bases for V and 0 bases for J; bases not matched to a gene: 5.

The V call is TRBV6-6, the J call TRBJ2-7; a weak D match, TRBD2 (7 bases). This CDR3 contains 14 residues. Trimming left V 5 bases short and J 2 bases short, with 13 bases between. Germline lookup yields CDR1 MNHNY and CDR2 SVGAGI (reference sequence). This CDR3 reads CASSKGGFTYEQYF. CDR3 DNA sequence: TGTGCCAGCAGTAAGGGGGGGTTTACCTACGAGCAGTACTTC.

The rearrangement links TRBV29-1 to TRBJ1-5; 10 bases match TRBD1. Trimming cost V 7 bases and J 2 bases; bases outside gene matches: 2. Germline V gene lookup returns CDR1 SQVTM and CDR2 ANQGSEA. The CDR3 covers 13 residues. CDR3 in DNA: TGCAGCGCTGGACAGGGGGGCAATCAGCCCCAGCATTTT. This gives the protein CSAGQGGNQPQHF.

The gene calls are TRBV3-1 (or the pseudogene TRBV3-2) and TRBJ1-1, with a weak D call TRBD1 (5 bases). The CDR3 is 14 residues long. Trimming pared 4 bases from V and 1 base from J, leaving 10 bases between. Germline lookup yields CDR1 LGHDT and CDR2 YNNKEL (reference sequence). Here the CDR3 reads CASSPSGQNTEAFF. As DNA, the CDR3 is TGTGCCAGCAGCCCCTCAGGACAGAACACTGAAGCTTTCTTT.

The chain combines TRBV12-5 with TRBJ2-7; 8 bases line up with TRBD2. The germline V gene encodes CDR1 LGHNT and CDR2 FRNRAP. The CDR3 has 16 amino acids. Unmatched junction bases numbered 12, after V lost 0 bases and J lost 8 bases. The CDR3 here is CASGLVFDGGETKQYF. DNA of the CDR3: TGTGCTAGTGGTTTGGTATTCGACGGGGGGGAGACGAAGCAGTACTTC.

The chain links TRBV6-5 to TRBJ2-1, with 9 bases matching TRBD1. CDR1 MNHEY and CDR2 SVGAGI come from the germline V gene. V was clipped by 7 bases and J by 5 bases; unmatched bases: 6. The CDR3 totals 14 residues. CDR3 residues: CASKKGTGNNEQFF. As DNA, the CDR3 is TGTGCCAGCAAAAAGGGGACAGGGAACAATGAGCAGTTCTTC.

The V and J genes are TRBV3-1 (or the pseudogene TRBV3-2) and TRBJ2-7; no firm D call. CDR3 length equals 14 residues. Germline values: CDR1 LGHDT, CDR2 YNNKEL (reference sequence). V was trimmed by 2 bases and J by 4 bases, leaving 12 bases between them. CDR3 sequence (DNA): TGTGCCAGCAGCCAACACCCGAGCCTATACGAGCAGTACTTC. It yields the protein CASSQHPSLYEQYF.

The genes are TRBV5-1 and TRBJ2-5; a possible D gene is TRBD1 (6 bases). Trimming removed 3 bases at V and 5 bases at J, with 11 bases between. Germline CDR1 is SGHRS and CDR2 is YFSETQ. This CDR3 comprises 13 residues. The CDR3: CASSWGQGETQYF. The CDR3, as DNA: TGCGCCAGCAGCTGGGGGCAGGGGGAGACCCAGTACTTC.

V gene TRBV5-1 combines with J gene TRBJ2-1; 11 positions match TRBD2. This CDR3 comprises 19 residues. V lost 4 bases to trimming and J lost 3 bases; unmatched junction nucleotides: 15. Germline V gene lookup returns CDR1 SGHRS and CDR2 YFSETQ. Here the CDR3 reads CASSTSGTSGIYIYNEQFF. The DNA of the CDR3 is TGCGCCAGCAGCACCTCCGGGACTAGCGGAATTTATATCTACAATGAGCAGTTCTTC.

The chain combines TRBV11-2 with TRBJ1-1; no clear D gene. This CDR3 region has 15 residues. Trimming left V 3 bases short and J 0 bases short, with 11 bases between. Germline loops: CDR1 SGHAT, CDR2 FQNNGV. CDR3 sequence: CASSFRAQLNTEAFF. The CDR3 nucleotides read TGTGCCAGCAGCTTCCGGGCCCAGTTGAACACTGAAGCTTTCTTT.

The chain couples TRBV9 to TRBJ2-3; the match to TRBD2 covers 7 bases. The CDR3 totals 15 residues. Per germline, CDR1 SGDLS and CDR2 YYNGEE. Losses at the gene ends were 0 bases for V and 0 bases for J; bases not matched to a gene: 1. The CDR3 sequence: CASSVVSGSTDTQYF. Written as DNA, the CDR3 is TGTGCCAGCAGCGTAGTTAGCGGGAGCACAGATACGCAGTATTTT.

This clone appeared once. The CDR3 coding sequence is TGTGCCAGCAGTTACCCAACAGGGGTCGGGACAGATACGCAGTATTTT. As protein: CASSYPTGVGTDTQYF. V gene TRBV6-2 or TRBV6-3 combines with J gene TRBJ2-3; 7 bases are a match to TRBD1. J was trimmed by 3 bases and V by 2 bases; bases with no gene match: 8. The length of the CDR3 is 16 residues. From germline, CDR1 is MNHEY and CDR2 SVGEGT.

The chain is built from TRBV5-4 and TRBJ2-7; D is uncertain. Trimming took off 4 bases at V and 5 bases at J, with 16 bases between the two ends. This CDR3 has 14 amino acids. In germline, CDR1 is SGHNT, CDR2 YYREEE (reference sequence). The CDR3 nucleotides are TGTGCCAGCAGCCCAGGTGTGGAATCCGACGAGCAGTACTTC. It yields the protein CASSPGVESDEQYF. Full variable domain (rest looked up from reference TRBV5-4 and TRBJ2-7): ETGVTQSPTHLIKTRGQQVTLRCSSQSGHNTVSWYQQALGQGPQFIFQYYREEENGRGNFPPRFSGLQFPNYSSELNVNALELDDSALYLCASSPGVESDEQYFGPGTRLTVT.

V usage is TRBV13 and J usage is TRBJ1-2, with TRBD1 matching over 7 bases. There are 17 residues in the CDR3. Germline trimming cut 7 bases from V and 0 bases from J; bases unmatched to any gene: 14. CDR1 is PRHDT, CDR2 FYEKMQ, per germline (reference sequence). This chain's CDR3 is CASTSGTESRTNYGYTF. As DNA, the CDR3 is TGTGCCAGCACCTCCGGGACAGAAAGCCGTACTAACTATGGCTACACCTTC.

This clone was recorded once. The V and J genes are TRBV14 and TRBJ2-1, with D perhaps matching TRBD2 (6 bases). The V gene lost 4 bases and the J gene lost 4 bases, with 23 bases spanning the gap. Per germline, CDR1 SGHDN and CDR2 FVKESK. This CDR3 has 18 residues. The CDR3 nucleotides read TGTGCCAGCAGCCCACCCTGGAGGGCATCCCCTACTTACAATGAGCAGTTCTTC. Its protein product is CASSPPWRASPTYNEQFF.

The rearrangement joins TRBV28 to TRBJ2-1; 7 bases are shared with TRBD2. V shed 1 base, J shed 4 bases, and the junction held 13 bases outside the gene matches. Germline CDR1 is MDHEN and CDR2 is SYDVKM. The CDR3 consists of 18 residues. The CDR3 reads CASSLFPSGEGWYNEQFF. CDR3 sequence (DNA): TGTGCCAGCAGTTTATTTCCCAGCGGGGAGGGGTGGTACAATGAGCAGTTCTTC. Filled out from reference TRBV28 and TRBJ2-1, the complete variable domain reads DVKVTQSSRYLVKRTGEKVFLECVQDMDHENMFWYRQDPGLGLRLIYFSYDVKMKEKGDIPEGYSVSREKKERFSLILESASTNQTSMYLCASSLFPSGEGWYNEQFFGPGTRLTVL.

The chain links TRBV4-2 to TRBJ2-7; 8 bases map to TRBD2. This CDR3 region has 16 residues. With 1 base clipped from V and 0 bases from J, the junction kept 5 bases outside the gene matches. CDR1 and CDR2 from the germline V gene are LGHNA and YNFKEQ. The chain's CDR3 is CASSQVRAGGSYEQYF. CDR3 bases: TGTGCCAGCAGCCAAGTTCGGGCGGGGGGCTCCTACGAGCAGTACTTC.

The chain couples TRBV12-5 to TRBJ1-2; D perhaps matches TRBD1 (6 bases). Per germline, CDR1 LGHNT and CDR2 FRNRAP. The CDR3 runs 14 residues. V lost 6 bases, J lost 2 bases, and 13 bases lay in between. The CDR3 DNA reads TGTGCTAGTGGGTCACGGACAGAGAACTATGGCTACACCTTC. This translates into CASGSRTENYGYTF.

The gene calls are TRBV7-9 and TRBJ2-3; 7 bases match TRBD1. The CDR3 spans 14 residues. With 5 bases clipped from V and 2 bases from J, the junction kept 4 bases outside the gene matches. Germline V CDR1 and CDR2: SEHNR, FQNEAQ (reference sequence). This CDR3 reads CASSLQGHTDTQYF. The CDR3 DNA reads TGTGCCAGCAGCCTACAGGGGCACACAGATACGCAGTATTTT.

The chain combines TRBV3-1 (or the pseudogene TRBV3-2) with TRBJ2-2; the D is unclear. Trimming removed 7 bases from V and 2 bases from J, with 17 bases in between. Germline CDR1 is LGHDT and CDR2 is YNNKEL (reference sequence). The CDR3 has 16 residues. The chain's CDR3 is CASTSPWPGNTGELFF. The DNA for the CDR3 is TGTGCCAGCACCTCTCCGTGGCCCGGAAACACCGGGGAGCTGTTTTTT.

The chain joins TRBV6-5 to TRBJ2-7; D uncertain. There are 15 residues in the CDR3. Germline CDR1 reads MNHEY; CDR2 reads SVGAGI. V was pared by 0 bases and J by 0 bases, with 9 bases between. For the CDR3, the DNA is TGTGCCAGCAGTTACTCGGCCGCCCTCTCCTACGAGCAGTACTTC. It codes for CASSYSAALSYEQYF.

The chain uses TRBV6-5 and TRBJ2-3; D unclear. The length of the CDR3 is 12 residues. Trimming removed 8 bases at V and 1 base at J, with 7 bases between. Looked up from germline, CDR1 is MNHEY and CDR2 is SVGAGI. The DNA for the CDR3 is TGTGCCAGCGAACATGGCACAGATACGCAGTATTTT. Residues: CASEHGTDTQYF.

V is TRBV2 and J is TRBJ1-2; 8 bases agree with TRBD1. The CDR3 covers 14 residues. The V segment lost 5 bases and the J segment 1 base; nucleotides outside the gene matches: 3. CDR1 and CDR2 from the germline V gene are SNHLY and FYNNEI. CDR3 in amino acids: CASSPGQGNYGYTF. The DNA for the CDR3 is TGTGCCAGCAGTCCAGGACAGGGTAACTATGGCTACACCTTC.

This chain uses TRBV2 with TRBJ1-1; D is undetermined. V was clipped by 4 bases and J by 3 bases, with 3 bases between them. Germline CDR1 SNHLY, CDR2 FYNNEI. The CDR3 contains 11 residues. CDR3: CASSVHTEAFF. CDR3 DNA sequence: TGTGCCAGCAGTGTGCACACTGAAGCTTTCTTT.

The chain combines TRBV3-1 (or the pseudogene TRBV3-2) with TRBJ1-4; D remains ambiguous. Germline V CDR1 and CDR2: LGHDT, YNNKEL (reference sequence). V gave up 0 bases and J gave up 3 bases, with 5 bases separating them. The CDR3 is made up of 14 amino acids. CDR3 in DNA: TGTGCCAGCAGCCAAGATTGGGCTAATGAAAAACTGTTTTTT. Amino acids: CASSQDWANEKLFF.

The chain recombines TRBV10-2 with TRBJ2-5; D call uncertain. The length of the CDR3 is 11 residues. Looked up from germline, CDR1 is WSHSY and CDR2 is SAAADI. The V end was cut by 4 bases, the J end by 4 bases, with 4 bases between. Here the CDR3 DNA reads TGCGCCAGCAGTGTTGGAGAGACCCAGTACTTC. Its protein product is CASSVGETQYF.

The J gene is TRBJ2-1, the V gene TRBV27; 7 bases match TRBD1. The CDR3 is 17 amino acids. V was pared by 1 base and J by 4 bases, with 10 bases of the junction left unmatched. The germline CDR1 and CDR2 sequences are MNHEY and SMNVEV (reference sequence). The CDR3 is CASSLYPTGLGYNEQFF. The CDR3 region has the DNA TGTGCCAGCAGTTTATACCCGACAGGGCTCGGGTACAATGAGCAGTTCTTC.

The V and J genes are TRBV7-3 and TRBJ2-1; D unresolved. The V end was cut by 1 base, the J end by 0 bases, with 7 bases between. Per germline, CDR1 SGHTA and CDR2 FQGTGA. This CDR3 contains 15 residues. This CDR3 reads CASSLILSSYNEQFF. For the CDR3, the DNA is TGTGCCAGCAGCTTAATACTGAGCTCCTACAATGAGCAGTTCTTC.

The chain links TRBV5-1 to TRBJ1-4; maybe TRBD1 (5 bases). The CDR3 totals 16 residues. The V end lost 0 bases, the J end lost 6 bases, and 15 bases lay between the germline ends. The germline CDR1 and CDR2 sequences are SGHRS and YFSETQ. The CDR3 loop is CASSLVGRGGDEKLFF. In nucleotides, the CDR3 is TGCGCCAGCAGCTTGGTTGGTAGGGGAGGGGATGAAAAACTGTTTTTT. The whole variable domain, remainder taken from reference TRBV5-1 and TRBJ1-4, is KAGVTQTPRYLIKTRGQQVTLSCSPISGHRSVSWYQQTPGQGLQFLFEYFSETQRNKGNFPGRFSGRQFSNSRSEMNVSTLELGDSALYLCASSLVGRGGDEKLFFGSGTQLSVL.

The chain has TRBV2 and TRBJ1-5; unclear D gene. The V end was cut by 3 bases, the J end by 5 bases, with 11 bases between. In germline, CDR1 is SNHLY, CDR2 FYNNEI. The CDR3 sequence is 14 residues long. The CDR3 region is CASSDDILYQPQHF. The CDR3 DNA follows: TGTGCCAGCAGTGACGATATTCTGTATCAGCCCCAGCATTTT.

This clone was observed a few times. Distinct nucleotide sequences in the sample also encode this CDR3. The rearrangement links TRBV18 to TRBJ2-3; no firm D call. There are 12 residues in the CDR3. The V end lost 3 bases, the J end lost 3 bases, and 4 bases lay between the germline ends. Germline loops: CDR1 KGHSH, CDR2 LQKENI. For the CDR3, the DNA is TGTGCCAGCTCACCGGGGACAGATACGCAGTATTTT. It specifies CASSPGTDTQYF.

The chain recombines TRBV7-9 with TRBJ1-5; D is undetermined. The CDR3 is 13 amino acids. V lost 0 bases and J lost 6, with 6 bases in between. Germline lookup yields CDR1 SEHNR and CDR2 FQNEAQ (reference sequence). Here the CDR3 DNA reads TGTGCCAGCAGCTTAGCGAGCTCTCAGCCCCAGCATTTT. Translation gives CASSLASSQPQHF.